The T cell receptor beta chain under discussion was sequenced for a study of a mutant IDH1 vaccine in newly diagnosed glioma. Study-wide background: Vaccination started 4-6 weeks after radiotherapy alone, or with temozolomide cycles. Treated patients were approximately 60% male, around 40% female, mean age roughly 40 years.

General observations from the study: A vaccine-induced immune response developed in roughly 93% of the patients.

Germline assignment: CDR1 LNHDA and CDR2 SQIVND (reference sequence). The V end was cut by 6 bases, the J end by 0 bases, with 9 bases between. CDR3 length: 14 residues. Some clones are missing from TCRdb's copy, which holds only in-frame ones; the method was immunoSEQ multiplex PCR. In the table there are some 61,000 clones, roughly 84% of which are singletons. Indicated time point: week 35, safety follow-up. All doses held 300 ug of mutant IDH1 20-mer peptide, with topical imiquimod. Those who donated had recent WHO grade 3 or 4 IDH1-mutant, ATRX-lost astrocytomas. Regarding this clone: The antigen is undetermined.

The chain is built from TRBV19 and TRBJ1-5; no reliable D call. The TCR sequence derives from a man aged 18 to 35 with glioma. Sequences were derived from PBMCs, sampled from a glioma patient whose treatment included an IDH1 peptide vaccine. The CDR3 coding sequence is TGTGCCAGTAGCCTACAGCTTAGCAATCAGCCCCAGCATTTT. It codes for CASSLQLSNQPQHF.